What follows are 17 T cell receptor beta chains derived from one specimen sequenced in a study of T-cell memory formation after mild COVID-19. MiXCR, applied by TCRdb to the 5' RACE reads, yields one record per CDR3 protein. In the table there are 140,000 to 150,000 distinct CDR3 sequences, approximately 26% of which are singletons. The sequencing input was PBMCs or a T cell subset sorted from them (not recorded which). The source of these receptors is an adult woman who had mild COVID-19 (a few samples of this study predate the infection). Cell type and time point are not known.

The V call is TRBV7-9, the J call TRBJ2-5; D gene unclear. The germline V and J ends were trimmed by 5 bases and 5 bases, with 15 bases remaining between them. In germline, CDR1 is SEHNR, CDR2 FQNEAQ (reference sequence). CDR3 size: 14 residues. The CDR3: CASSPELSRETQYF. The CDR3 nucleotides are TGTGCCAGCAGCCCGGAACTATCCAGGGAGACCCAGTACTTC.

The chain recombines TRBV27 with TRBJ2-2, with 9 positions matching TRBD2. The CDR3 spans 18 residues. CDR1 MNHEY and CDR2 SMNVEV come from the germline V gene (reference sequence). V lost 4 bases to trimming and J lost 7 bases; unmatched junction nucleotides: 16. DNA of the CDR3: TGTGCCAGCAGTTCCGCCCTTTCGGCGGGGGGGCGGCACGGGGAGCTGTTTTTT. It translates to CASSSALSAGGRHGELFF.

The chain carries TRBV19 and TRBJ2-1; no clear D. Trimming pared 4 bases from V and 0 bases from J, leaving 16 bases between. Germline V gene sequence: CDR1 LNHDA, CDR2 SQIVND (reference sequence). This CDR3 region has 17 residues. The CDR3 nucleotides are TGTGCCAGTAGTACCCCACGACTGGGAAACTCCTACAATGAGCAGTTCTTC. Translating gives CASSTPRLGNSYNEQFF.

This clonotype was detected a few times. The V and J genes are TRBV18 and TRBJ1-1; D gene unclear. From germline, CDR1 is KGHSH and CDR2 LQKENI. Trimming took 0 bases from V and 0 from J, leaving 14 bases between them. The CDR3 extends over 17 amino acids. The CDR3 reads CASSPPDPQGMNTEAFF. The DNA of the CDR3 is TGTGCCAGCTCACCACCGGACCCACAAGGGATGAACACTGAAGCTTTCTTT. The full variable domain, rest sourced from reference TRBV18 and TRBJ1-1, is NAGVMQNPRHLVRRRGQEARLRCSPMKGHSHVYWYRQLPEEGLKFMVYLQKENIIDESGMPKERFSAEFPKEGPSILRIQQVVRGDSAAYFCASSPPDPQGMNTEAFFGQGTRLTVV.

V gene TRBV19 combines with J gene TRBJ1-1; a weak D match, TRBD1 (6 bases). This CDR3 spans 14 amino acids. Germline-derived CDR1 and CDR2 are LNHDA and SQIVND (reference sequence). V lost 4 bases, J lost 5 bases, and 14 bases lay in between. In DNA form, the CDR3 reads TGTGCCAGTAGTAACCTGGGGGCGCGTACTGAAGCTTTCTTT. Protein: CASSNLGARTEAFF.

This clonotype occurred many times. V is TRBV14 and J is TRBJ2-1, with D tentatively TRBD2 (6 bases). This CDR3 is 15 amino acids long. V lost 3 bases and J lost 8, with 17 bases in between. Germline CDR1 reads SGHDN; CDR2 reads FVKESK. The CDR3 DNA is TGTGCCAGCAGCCACTTGGGGGGTTTCGGAGATGAGCAGTTCTTC. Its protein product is CASSHLGGFGDEQFF.

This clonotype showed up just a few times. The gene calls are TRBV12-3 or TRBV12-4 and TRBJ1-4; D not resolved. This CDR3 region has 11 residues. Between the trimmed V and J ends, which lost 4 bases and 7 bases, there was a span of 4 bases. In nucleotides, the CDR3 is TGTGCCAGCAGTTATGGTGAAAAACTGTTTTTT. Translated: CASSYGEKLFF.

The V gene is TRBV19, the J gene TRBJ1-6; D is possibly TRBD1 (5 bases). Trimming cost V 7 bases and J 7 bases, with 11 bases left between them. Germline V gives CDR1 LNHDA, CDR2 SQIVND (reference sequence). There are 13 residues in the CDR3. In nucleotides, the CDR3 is TGTGCCAGTACAGGGCGGGGCAATTCACCCCTCCACTTT. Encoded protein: CASTGRGNSPLHF.

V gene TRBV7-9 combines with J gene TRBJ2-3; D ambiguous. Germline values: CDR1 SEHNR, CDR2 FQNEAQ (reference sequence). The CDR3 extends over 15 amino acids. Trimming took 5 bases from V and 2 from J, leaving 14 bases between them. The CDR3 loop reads CASSLLVRLTDTQYF. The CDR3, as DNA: TGTGCCAGCAGCCTCTTGGTACGGCTCACAGATACGCAGTATTTT.

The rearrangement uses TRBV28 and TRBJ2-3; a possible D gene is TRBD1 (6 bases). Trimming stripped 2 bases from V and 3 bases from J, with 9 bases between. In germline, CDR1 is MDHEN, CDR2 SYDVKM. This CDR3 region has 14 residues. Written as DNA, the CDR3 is TGTGCCAGCAGTTTAGGGGGCCGGACAGATACGCAGTATTTT. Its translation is CASSLGGRTDTQYF.

The chain's CDR3 is CASSLALGAAYNEQFF. In nucleotides, the CDR3 is TGTGCCAGCAGCTTAGCCTTGGGGGCTGCCTACAATGAGCAGTTCTTC. V is TRBV7-9 and J is TRBJ2-1; TRBD1 is a possible D gene (6 bases). CDR1 and CDR2 from the germline V gene are SEHNR and FQNEAQ (reference sequence). There are 16 residues in the CDR3. V lost 0 bases, J lost 2 bases, and 11 bases lay in between.

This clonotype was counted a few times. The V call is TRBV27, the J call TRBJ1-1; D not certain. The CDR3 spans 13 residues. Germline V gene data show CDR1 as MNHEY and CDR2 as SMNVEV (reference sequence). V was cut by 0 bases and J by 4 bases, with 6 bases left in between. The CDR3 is CASSLSLGTEAFF. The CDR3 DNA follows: TGTGCCAGCAGTTTATCTCTGGGCACTGAAGCTTTCTTT.

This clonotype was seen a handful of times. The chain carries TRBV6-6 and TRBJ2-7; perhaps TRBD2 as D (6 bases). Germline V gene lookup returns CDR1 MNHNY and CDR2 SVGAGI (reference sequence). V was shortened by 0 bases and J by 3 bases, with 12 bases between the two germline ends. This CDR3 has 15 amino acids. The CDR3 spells CASSYSRDGVYEQYF. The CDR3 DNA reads TGTGCCAGCAGTTACTCGCGGGACGGAGTCTACGAGCAGTACTTC.

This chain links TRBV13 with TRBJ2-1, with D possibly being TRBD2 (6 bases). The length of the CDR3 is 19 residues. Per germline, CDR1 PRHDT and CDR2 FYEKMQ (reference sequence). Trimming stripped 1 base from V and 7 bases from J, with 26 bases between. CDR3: CASSLDSTTTVGGINEQFF. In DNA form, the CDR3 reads TGTGCCAGCAGCTTAGATAGCACTACTACGGTCGGCGGGATTAATGAGCAGTTCTTC.

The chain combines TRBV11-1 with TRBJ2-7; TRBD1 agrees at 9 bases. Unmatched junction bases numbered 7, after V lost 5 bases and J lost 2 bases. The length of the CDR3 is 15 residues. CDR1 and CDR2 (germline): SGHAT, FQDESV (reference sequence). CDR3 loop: CASSLRQGVPYEQYF. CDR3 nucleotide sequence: TGTGCCAGCAGCCTCCGACAGGGGGTACCCTACGAGCAGTACTTC.

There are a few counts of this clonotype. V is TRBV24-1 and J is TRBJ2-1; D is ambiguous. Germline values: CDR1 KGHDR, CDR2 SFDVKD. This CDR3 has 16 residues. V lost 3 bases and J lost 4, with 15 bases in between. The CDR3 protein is CATSDGPQRGYNEQFF. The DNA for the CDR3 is TGTGCCACCAGTGATGGCCCTCAACGAGGATACAATGAGCAGTTCTTC.

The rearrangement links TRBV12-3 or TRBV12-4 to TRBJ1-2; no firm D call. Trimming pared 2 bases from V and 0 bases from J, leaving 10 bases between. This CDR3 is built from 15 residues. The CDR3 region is CASSLNENSNYGYTF. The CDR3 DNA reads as TGTGCCAGCAGTTTAAACGAGAATTCTAACTATGGCTACACCTTC.